This T cell receptor beta chain was identified during a study of cytomegalovirus exposure and HLA in healthy donors. Study results and caveats: Follow-up analysis later connected one missense variant in DCLRE1C with trimming of TCR beta V- and J-genes.

CDR1 and CDR2 from the germline V gene are SGHVS and FQNEAQ. V trimming: 5 bases; J trimming: 0 bases; junction bases outside the gene matches: 8. This CDR3 spans 17 amino acids. The PCR made use of 60 Vbeta and 13 Jbeta primers. Libraries were prepared by immunoSEQ multiplex PCR; TCRdb keeps only in-frame clonotypes and omits some of them. There are 150,000 to 200,000 clones in the sample; over 65% occur only once, and about 1.5% lies in the top ten. To note about this clone: Its antigen is as yet unknown.

The chain carries TRBV7-8 and TRBJ1-5, with 9 bases matching TRBD1. Sequencing was performed on PBMCs. The TCR was taken from a man between 18 and 35 years old in good health and CMV-seronegative. DNA of the CDR3: TGTGCCAGCAGCGGAAGGACAGGGGCTTATAGCAATCAGCCCCAGCATTTT. Translating gives CASSGRTGAYSNQPQHF.